The T cell receptor beta chain under discussion was sequenced for a study of blood T cell repertoires in COVID-19. Study details: The cDNA or gDNA used as material had been derived from T cells, B-cell-depleted T cells, or PBMCs.

Under the authors' procedure: Amplifying reference gene primers gave estimates of nucleated cell counts. The repertoire was sequenced with immunoSEQ multiplex PCR; TCRdb's copy has only in-frame clones and lacks some. V and J calls and clone size are given by that table; D and trimming were obtained from the DNA. The sample contains approximately 190,000 clones, 80% to 85% of which appear only once. V was clipped by 4 bases and J by 3 bases, with 9 bases between them. Germline V CDR1 and CDR2: SGHDN, FVKESK. The CDR3 contains 13 residues. This sequence joins TRBV14 and TRBJ1-2; a possible D gene is TRBD1 (5 bases). This TCR was sampled from a man in his forties or fifties who had recovered from COVID-19. Sequencing used PBMCs or T cells enriched from blood (not recorded which). The chain's CDR3 is CASSPRDYYGYTF. CDR3 in DNA: TGTGCCAGCAGCCCGAGGGACTACTATGGCTACACCTTC.